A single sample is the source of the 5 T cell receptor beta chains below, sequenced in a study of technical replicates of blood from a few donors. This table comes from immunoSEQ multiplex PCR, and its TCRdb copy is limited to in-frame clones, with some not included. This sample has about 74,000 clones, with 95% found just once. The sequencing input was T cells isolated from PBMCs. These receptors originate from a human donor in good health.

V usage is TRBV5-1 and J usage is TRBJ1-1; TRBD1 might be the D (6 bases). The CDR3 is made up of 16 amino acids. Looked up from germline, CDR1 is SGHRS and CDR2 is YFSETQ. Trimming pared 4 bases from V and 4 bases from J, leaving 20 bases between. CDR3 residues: CASSLNLRSRGTEAFF. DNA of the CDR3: TGCGCCAGCAGCCTGAACCTAAGATCCAGGGGCACTGAAGCTTTCTTT.

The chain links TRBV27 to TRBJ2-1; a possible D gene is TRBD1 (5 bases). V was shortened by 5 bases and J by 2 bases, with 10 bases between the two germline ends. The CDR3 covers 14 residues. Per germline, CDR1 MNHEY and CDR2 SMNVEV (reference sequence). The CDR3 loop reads CASSIQGAYNEQFF. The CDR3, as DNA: TGTGCCAGCAGTATCCAGGGTGCCTACAATGAGCAGTTCTTC.

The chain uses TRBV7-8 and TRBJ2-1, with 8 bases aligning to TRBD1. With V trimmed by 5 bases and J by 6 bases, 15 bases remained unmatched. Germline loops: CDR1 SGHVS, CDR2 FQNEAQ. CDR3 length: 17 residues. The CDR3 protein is CASSTRIGQGQGNEQFF. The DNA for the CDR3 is TGTGCCAGCAGCACTCGCATCGGACAGGGTCAGGGCAATGAGCAGTTCTTC.

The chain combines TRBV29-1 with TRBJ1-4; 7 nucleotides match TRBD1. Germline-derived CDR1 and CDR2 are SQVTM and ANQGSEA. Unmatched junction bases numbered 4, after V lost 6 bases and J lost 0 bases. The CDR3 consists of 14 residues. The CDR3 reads CSVVGTATNEKLFF. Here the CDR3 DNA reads TGCAGCGTGGTGGGGACAGCAACTAATGAAAAACTGTTTTTT.

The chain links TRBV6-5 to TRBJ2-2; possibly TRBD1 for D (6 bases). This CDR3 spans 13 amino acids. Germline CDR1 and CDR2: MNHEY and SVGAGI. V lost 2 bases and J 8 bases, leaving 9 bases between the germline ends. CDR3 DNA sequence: TGTGCCAGCAGTTACGGGGGCTCTGGGGAGCTGTTTTTT. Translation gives CASSYGGSGELFF.